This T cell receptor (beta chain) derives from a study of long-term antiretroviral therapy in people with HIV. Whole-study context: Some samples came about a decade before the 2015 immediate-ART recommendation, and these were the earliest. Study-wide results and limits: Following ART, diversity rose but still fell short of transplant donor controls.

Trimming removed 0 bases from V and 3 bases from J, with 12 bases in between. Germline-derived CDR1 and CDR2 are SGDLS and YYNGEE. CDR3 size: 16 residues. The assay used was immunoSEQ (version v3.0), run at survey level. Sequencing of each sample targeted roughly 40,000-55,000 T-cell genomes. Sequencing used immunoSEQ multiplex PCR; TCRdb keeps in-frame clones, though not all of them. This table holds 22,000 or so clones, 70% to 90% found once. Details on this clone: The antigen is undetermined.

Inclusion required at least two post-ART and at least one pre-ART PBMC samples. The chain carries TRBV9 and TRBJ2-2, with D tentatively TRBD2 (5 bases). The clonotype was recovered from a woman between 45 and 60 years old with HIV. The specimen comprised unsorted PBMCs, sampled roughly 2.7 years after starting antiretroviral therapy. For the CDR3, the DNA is TGTGCCAGCAGCGTAGTGAGCGGTACAGACACCGGGGAGCTGTTTTTT. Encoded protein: CASSVVSGTDTGELFF.